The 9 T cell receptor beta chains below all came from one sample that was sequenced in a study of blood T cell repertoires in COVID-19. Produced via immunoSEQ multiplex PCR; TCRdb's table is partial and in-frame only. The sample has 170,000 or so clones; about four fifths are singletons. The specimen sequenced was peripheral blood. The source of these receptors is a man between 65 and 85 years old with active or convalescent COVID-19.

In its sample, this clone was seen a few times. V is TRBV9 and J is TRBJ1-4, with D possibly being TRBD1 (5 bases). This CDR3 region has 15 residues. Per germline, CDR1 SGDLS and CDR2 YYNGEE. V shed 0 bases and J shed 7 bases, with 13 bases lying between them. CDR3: CASSVGSGGGEKLFF. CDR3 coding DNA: TGTGCCAGCAGCGTAGGATCGGGGGGTGGTGAAAAACTGTTTTTT.

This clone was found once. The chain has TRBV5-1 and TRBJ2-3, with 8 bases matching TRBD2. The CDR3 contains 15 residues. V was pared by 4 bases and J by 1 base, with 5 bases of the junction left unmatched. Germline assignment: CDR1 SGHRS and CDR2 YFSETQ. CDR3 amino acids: CASSPTSGRTDTQYF. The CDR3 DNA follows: TGCGCCAGCAGCCCCACTAGCGGACGCACAGATACGCAGTATTTT.

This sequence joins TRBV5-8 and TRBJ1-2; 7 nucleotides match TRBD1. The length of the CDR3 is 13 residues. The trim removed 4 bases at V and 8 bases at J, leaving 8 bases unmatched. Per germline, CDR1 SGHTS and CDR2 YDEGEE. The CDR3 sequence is CASSATGAGGYTF. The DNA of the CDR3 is TGTGCCAGCAGCGCAACAGGGGCGGGAGGCTACACCTTC. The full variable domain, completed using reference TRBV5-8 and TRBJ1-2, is EAGVTQSPTHLIKTRGQQATLRCSPISGHTSVYWYQQALGLGLQFLLWYDEGEERNRGNFPPRFSGRQFPNYSSELNVNALELEDSALYLCASSATGAGGYTFGSGTRLTVV.

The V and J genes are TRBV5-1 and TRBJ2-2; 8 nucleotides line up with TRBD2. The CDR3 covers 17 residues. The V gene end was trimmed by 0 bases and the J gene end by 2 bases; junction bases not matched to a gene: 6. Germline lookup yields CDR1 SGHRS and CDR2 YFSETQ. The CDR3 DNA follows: TGCGCCAGCAGCTTGGGGATTAGCGGGGCTAACACCGGGGAGCTGTTTTTT. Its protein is CASSLGISGANTGELFF. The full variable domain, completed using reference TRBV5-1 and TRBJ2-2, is KAGVTQTPRYLIKTRGQQVTLSCSPISGHRSVSWYQQTPGQGLQFLFEYFSETQRNKGNFPGRFSGRQFSNSRSEMNVSTLELGDSALYLCASSLGISGANTGELFFGEGSRLTVL.

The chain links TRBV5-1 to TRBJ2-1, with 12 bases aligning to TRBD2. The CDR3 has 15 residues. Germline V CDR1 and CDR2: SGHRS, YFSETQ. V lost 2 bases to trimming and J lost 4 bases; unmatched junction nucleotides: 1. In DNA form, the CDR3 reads TGCGCCAGCAGCTTTACTAGCGGGGGGTACAATGAGCAGTTCTTC. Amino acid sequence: CASSFTSGGYNEQFF.

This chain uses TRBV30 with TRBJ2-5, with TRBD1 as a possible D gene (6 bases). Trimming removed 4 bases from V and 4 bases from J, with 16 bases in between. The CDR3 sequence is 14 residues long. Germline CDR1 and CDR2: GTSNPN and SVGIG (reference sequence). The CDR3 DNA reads TGTGCCTGGACCCGACAGGACGGATCAGAGACCCAGTACTTC. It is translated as CAWTRQDGSETQYF.

CDR3 protein: CASSAPTWSSGGAAHTQYF. The CDR3 coding sequence is TGTGCCAGCAGCGCGCCCACCTGGTCTAGCGGGGGGGCCGCGCATACGCAGTATTTT. V is TRBV5-4 and J is TRBJ2-3; TRBD2 aligns across 12 bases. The CDR3 is 19 amino acids. The V gene end was trimmed by 4 bases and the J gene end by 7 bases; junction bases not matched to a gene: 19. Per germline, CDR1 SGHNT and CDR2 YYREEE (reference sequence). The variable domain in full, completed from reference TRBV5-4 and TRBJ2-3, reads ETGVTQSPTHLIKTRGQQVTLRCSSQSGHNTVSWYQQALGQGPQFIFQYYREEENGRGNFPPRFSGLQFPNYSSELNVNALELDDSALYLCASSAPTWSSGGAAHTQYFGPGTRLTVL.

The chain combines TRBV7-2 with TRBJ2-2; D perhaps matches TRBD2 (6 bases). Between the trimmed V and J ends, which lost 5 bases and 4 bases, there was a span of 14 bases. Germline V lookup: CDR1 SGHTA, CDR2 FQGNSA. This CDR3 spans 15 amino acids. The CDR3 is CASSPGLASTGELFF. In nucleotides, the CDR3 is TGTGCCAGCAGCCCCGGGCTAGCGAGCACCGGGGAGCTGTTTTTT.

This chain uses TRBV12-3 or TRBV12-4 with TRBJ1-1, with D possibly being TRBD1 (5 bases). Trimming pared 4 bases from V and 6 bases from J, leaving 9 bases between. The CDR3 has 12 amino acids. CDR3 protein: CASSSGVAEAFF. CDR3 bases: TGTGCCAGCAGTTCGGGGGTCGCTGAAGCTTTCTTT.